Below, one T cell receptor (beta chain) is given with its context. The CDR3 length is 13 residues. CDR1 is SGHRS, CDR2 YFSETQ, per germline. Trimming cost V 0 bases and J 7 bases, with 8 bases left between them. This specimen comes from a study of sequential checkpoint blockade in melanoma. The overall study: First-line arms were nivolumab then ipilimumab, or the reverse, randomized 1:1.

Using immunoSEQ multiplex PCR, the repertoire was profiled, and TCRdb retains in-frame clones only, with some absent. The table includes under 45,000 clones, 84% detected once. The treatment denotes: randomized to nivolumab then ipilimumab (arm A) or the reverse (arm B). None of the patients previously received DNA-damaging chemotherapy. From thawed PBMCs, live CD3+CD8+ cells negative for CD19 and CD56 were sorted. This receptor was taken from a human donor with melanoma. Specimen: CD8+ T cells sorted from blood (inferred from file names), collected from a patient given nivolumab and ipilimumab in sequence. This rearrangement joins TRBV5-1 to TRBJ2-1; D is possibly TRBD2 (5 bases). DNA for the CDR3: TGCGCCAGCAGCTTGGACACGGGGAATGAGCAGTTCTTC. Translating gives CASSLDTGNEQFF. Combining the CDR3 with reference TRBV5-1 and TRBJ2-1 gives the whole variable domain KAGVTQTPRYLIKTRGQQVTLSCSPISGHRSVSWYQQTPGQGLQFLFEYFSETQRNKGNFPGRFSGRQFSNSRSEMNVSTLELGDSALYLCASSLDTGNEQFFGPGTRLTVL.